This T cell receptor (beta chain) appears in the sequencing data of a study of cytomegalovirus exposure and HLA in healthy donors. Whole-study findings and limits: The study listed roughly 150 cytomegalovirus-associated TCR beta chains.

A note on this clone: The antigen remains undetermined.

V dropped 6 bases and J dropped 4 bases, with 15 bases sitting between them. The V gene's germline CDR1 is KGHSH and CDR2 LQKENI. The CDR3 loop spans 15 amino acids. Here immunoSEQ multiplex PCR was the method, and the copy in TCRdb shows in-frame clones only, minus some. This sample has under 400,000 clones, with approximately 88% found just once. The clonotype was recovered from a man aged 25 to 45 in good health and CMV-seronegative. Sequences were obtained from PBMCs. The genes are TRBV18 and TRBJ2-2, with D tentatively TRBD2 (6 bases). The CDR3 nucleotides read TGTGCCAGCTCTCCGGCGGGGACCTTCACCGGGGAGCTGTTTTTT. It specifies CASSPAGTFTGELFF. The full variable domain, its missing parts supplied by reference TRBV18 and TRBJ2-2, is NAGVMQNPRHLVRRRGQEARLRCSPMKGHSHVYWYRQLPEEGLKFMVYLQKENIIDESGMPKERFSAEFPKEGPSILRIQQVVRGDSAAYFCASSPAGTFTGELFFGEGSRLTVL.